The 15 T cell receptor beta chains below come from one sample, sequenced in a study of CD8 T cells in ankylosing spondylitis. Notes on the study in general: Ankylosing spondylitis blood appeared to carry a characteristic TCR beta motif of under ten highly homologous variants.

A single record per CDR3 protein comes from TCRdb applying MiXCR to the 5' RACE reads. In the table there are approximately 440,000 distinct CDR3 sequences, roughly 17% of which are singletons. These receptors have no known antigen. Material for sequencing was blood, either unsorted or a sorted T cell fraction (not recorded which). The receptors come from a male donor with ankylosing spondylitis.

This clonotype was seen more than once but under ten times. The chain is built from TRBV21-1 and TRBJ2-7; TRBD2 is taken as the D call from the table, unchecked against the DNA. TRBV21-1 is termed a pseudogene. The CDR3 spans 14 residues. CDR3 sequence (DNA): TGTGCCAGCCTCCCCCTAGCGGGAGACTACGAGCAGTACTTC. Protein: CASLPLAGDYEQYF.

This clonotype was seen at least ten times. This chain uses TRBV12-5 with TRBJ1-6, with TRBD1 identical over 7 bases. Losses at the gene ends were 6 bases for V and 11 bases for J; bases not matched to a gene: 4. There are 12 residues in the CDR3. CDR1 is LGHNT and CDR2 is FRNRAP in the germline V gene. This chain's CDR3 is CASGRDRPPLHF. The CDR3 DNA is TGTGCTAGTGGCCGGGACAGACCACCCCTCCACTTT.

The table lists this clonotype with a few counts. This sequence joins TRBV12-5 and TRBJ2-1; D call uncertain. Germline V gene data show CDR1 as LGHNT and CDR2 as FRNRAP. Trimming took 0 bases from V and 3 from J, leaving 18 bases between them. CDR3 length equals 18 residues. Written as DNA, the CDR3 is TGTGCTAGTGGTTTGGTGTTATCGGCGGCCAAAGACTACAATGAGCAGTTCTTC. It codes for CASGLVLSAAKDYNEQFF.

V gene TRBV18 combines with J gene TRBJ2-3, with D unclear. Deletions cut 2 bases from V and 6 bases from J, with 18 bases between. The germline CDR1 and CDR2 sequences are KGHSH and LQKENI. There are 16 residues in the CDR3. CDR3 DNA sequence: TGTGCCAGCTCACCATTCGGCCTAAGTAAACGCGATACGCAGTATTTT. As protein: CASSPFGLSKRDTQYF. Full variable domain (rest looked up from reference TRBV18 and TRBJ2-3): NAGVMQNPRHLVRRRGQEARLRCSPMKGHSHVYWYRQLPEEGLKFMVYLQKENIIDESGMPKERFSAEFPKEGPSILRIQQVVRGDSAAYFCASSPFGLSKRDTQYFGPGTRLTVL.

The rearrangement uses TRBV18 and TRBJ1-2, with D unclear. The CDR3 sequence is 14 residues long. Trimming left V 3 bases short and J 2 bases short, with 10 bases between. The germline V gene encodes CDR1 KGHSH and CDR2 LQKENI. The CDR3 here is CASSPLEGNYGYTF. The CDR3 DNA is TGTGCCAGCTCACCCTTAGAGGGAAACTATGGCTACACCTTC.

The table lists this clonotype with a few counts. The junction departs from germline at one end; a sequencing error may be responsible. The V and J genes are TRBV7-7 and TRBJ1-5; TRBD1 matches 7 bases. Germline-derived CDR1 and CDR2 are SSHAT and FNYEAQ (reference sequence). The CDR3 loop spans 16 amino acids. CDR3 coding DNA: TGTGCTAGCAGCTCCCCGGGACAGATTAGCAATCAGCCCCAGCATTTT. As protein: CASSSPGQISNQPQHF.

V is TRBV24-1 and J is TRBJ2-1, with 8 bases fitting TRBD2. Germline loops: CDR1 KGHDR, CDR2 SFDVKD. The trim removed 3 bases at V and 5 bases at J, leaving 8 bases unmatched. The CDR3 length is 16 residues. The CDR3 DNA reads TGTGCCACCAGTGATCCCGGACTAGCCCCAGACAATGAGCAGTTCTTC. Protein product: CATSDPGLAPDNEQFF.

This chain connects TRBV7-3 to TRBJ2-2; 7 bases match TRBD2. Germline V gene sequence: CDR1 SGHTA, CDR2 FQGTGA. V shed 2 bases, J shed 5 bases, and the junction held 2 bases outside the gene matches. The CDR3 is 14 residues long. The CDR3 DNA sequence: TGTGCCAGCAGCTTAGGGGGAGGGACCGGGGAGCTGTTTTTT. Protein sequence: CASSLGGGTGELFF.

This clonotype has a handful of counts. The gene calls are TRBV28 and TRBJ1-2, with D perhaps matching TRBD1 (6 bases). The CDR3 is 11 amino acids. The V gene lost 10 bases and the J gene lost 2 bases, with 8 bases spanning the gap. The germline V gene has CDR1 MDHEN and CDR2 SYDVKM. In DNA, the CDR3 is TGTGCCACCACAGGGAACTATGGCTACACCTTC. Translated, it gives CATTGNYGYTF.

This clonotype was detected a few times. The chain joins TRBV12-3 or TRBV12-4 to TRBJ1-5; D is undetermined. The length of the CDR3 is 13 residues. Trimming shortened V by 5 bases and J by 5 bases, and 10 bases separated the two germline ends. The CDR3 region has the DNA TGTGCCAGCAGTCCGGCCTCGTATCAGCCCCAGCATTTT. Amino acid sequence: CASSPASYQPQHF.

The sample holds a few counts of this clonotype. The chain has TRBV18 and TRBJ2-1; 10 nucleotides line up with TRBD2. Looked up from germline, CDR1 is KGHSH and CDR2 is LQKENI. J was trimmed by 6 bases and V by 6 bases; bases with no gene match: 14. CDR3 length: 17 residues. The CDR3 reads CASSPSSGAGGRNEQFF. For the CDR3, the DNA is TGTGCCAGCTCCCCTTCGAGTGGAGCGGGAGGGCGCAATGAGCAGTTCTTC.

This rearrangement joins TRBV27 to TRBJ2-3, with TRBD2 matching 9 bases. The V and J ends lost 8 bases and 2 bases, in that order; junction bases with no gene match: 14. Germline-derived CDR1 and CDR2 are MNHEY and SMNVEV (reference sequence). The CDR3 is made up of 17 amino acids. For the CDR3, the DNA is TGTGCCAGCTGTTCCCTCCGCCAGCGGGGGGACACAGATACGCAGTATTTT. Its translation is CASCSLRQRGDTDTQYF.

A few counts support this clonotype. The chain combines TRBV4-3 with TRBJ1-4, with TRBD1 matching over 9 bases. Germline values: CDR1 LGHNA, CDR2 YSLEER. V dropped 1 base and J dropped 5; count of bases not matched to a gene: 2. This CDR3 is built from 15 residues. CDR3 protein: CASSQAGTGNEKLFF. Written as DNA, the CDR3 is TGCGCCAGCAGCCAAGCCGGGACAGGGAATGAAAAACTGTTTTTT.

This clonotype was observed many times. V usage is TRBV29-1 and J usage is TRBJ1-1; TRBD1 might be the D (6 bases). Trimming took off 3 bases at V and 0 bases at J, with 8 bases between the two ends. Germline V lookup: CDR1 SQVTM, CDR2 ANQGSEA. There are 13 residues in the CDR3. The DNA of the CDR3 is TGCAGCGTTGACAGGGGCCTGAACACTGAAGCTTTCTTT. Its translation is CSVDRGLNTEAFF.

This clonotype was detected once. The chain is built from TRBV11-1 and TRBJ2-3; D is uncertain. The germline gives CDR1 SGHAT, CDR2 FQDESV (reference sequence). The germline V and J ends were trimmed by 4 bases and 8 bases, with 16 bases remaining between them. The CDR3 spans 14 residues. The CDR3 reads CASSSNPRSLTQYF. CDR3 nucleotides: TGTGCCAGCAGCTCCAACCCGCGGTCCCTTACGCAGTATTTT.